Here is one TCR beta chain with its context. Its antigen is unknown. Base qualities are not recorded, but no much larger clone differs from it by a single base. The sample comes from a study of cytomegalovirus exposure and HLA in healthy donors (dated by TCRdb to about 2017). About the study as a whole: An earlier analysis of a few hundred of the donors reported approximately 300 Gb of sequence data and 95 million to 140 million unique TCR beta sequences obtained from about 200 million T cells. The study was designed to test whether signatures of past pathogen exposure could be identified by cataloging public T cell receptors. Class I and class II HLA loci were covered by the typing at four-digit resolution. An earlier analysis of approximately 500 of the donors applied high-throughput TCR beta sequencing to assess whether each TCR beta V gene segment acted as functional or pseudogenic. To study patterns of TCR occurrence, a later analysis re-analyzed previously published TCR beta repertoires from 700 or so donors and added high-resolution HLA genotyping. Rather than drawing on any new phenotypic data, the later analysis identified candidate immune exposures from TCR beta sequences and the way those sequences occurred across donors. An early release covering roughly 600 HLA-typed donors comprised about 290 gigabases of sequencing data and around 80 million unique TCR sequences. Every repertoire in the discovery cohort had been generated on one and the same sequencing platform. Besides the first cohort of roughly 640 subjects, a separate validation cohort made up of 120 different subjects was used. Among approximately 370 genotyped donors of the cohort, an average of approximately 200,000 unique TCR beta nucleotide sequences was sequenced per donor, of which 15% to 20% were non-productive. The number of donors typed differed by locus, with roughly 620-640 for A, B, C, DRB1 and DQB1, approximately 500 for DQA1, over 600 for DPA1, and around 450 for DPB1. To predict cytomegalovirus infection status, the study brought together high-throughput TCR immunosequencing, statistical association of individual TCRs with disease status, and machine learning. Four to six DR-DQ haplotypes were handled as single units for association and clustering, since linkage in the cohort was strong. The T cell repertoires of some 700 subjects were profiled by immunosequencing and related to cytomegalovirus serostatus. The genetic ancestry cluster associated with self-reported Caucasian donors included 81% of the roughly 360 genotyped donors. In a later genetic analysis, genome-wide SNP genotypes for 398 of the 666 donors were used, and that subset was treated as a discovery cohort. Alongside the repertoire data, information on donor age, sex, ethnicity and CMV serostatus was compiled. The paper's findings and limits, for the study overall: Some IMGT-functional V segments, including TRBV6-2 and TRBV6-3, could not be distinguished by the 87-base-pair reads and were therefore excluded. The authors suggested that the approach could potentially be generalized to other disease states and immunological phenotypes. The presence/absence analyses assumed that sequencing depth was roughly uniform across donors, and that assumption may not be true. Linkage disequilibrium might explain the correlated functional status among segregating V segments, but an unknown experimental factor could not be ruled out. A later analysis found that TCR association rates varied across HLA loci, with DRB1 alleles showing the most associated TCRs and HLA-C alleles the fewest. In a later analysis, most CMV-associated TCR beta chains were found to appear HLA-restricted, with HLA associations seemingly driven largely by CMV exposure. According to a later genetic analysis, donors in an Asian-associated ancestry cluster had fewer N-insertions in productive TCRs than the approximately 690-donor mean. Because some donors lacked HLA typing at each locus, the association tests relied only on the typed subset. A further reported finding was that TCR beta sequences accurately predicted the HLA-A and HLA-B alleles for most subjects in the first cohort. Most TCR sequences were observed very rarely across donors, whereas some public TCRs were present in many individuals. Specific HLA alleles were associated with more than 15,000 TCR beta sequences at a false discovery rate of 0.05 in a later analysis. The only immune exposure information available for the cohort was CMV serostatus. In vitro tests confirmed that a few of the cytomegalovirus-associated TCR beta chains recognize cytomegalovirus antigens. V-gene and J-gene trimming of TCR beta chains was associated with a missense DCLRE1C variant in a later genetic analysis, and the association was replicated in an independent cohort. Cytomegalovirus status was reported to be diagnosed by the classifier with high specificity and sensitivity in both the original and validation cohorts. A cluster of highly shared sequence variants was judged likely to represent a technical artifact of the sequencing pipeline. When HLA alleles, especially DR and DQ, strongly co-occurred, attributing TCR associations to individual alleles was difficult. According to a later analysis, parvovirus B19, influenza, CMV and Epstein-Barr virus appeared linked to several top co-occurrence clusters. Because counts were too low, fewer than 20 rarely observed V segments, including chromosome 9 orphons, were excluded from the earlier analysis of about 500 of the donors. A later analysis found that HLA-associated TCR beta chains were more clonally expanded and had lower generation probabilities than equally common non-associated chains. In the study, approximately 160 TCR beta chains were listed as associated with cytomegalovirus. Only TCR beta chains were sequenced in this cohort, and the absence of alpha or paired-chain data limited detectable features. In an earlier analysis of around 500 of the donors, most TCR beta V segments appeared in productive rearrangements about 87% or about 30% of the time, broadly matching IMGT annotations.

The library was prepared using the immunoSEQ multiplex PCR assay. For the multiplex PCR, a mixture combining 60 forward primers for TCR Vbeta segments and 13 reverse primers for TCR Jbeta segments was used. The CDR3 region of rearranged TCR beta genes was amplified from genomic DNA with a multiplex PCR assay. The Illumina HiSeq System was used to sequence the amplified TCR beta libraries as 87-base-pair reads. On the authors' methods: A later analysis counted about 76 million unique TCR beta chains across the 550 to 800 repertoires, and some 11 million of these chains were shared by at least two donors. To remove PCR and sequencing errors, raw reads were error-corrected and collapsed into unique sequences using a nearest-neighbor algorithm that merged closely related sequences. Alignment of CDR3 sequences to IMGT reference sequences was used to assign V, D and J gene segments. For a sequence to be retained, a match of at least six nucleotides was required to both a V gene segment and a J gene segment. A rearrangement was called productive if the CDR3 had no stop codons and remained in frame with V and J, and every other rearrangement was called non-productive. Following IMGT convention, CDR3 was defined as the stretch from the second conserved V-encoded cysteine to the conserved J-encoded phenylalanine. The earlier analysis of about 610 of the donors excluded any sequence lacking an unambiguous match to a single V gene segment. In an earlier analysis of approximately 590 of the donors, a V segment was called functional when productive rearrangements were above 56.7%, and segregating when the standard deviation between donors exceeded 5%. A statistical classification framework was developed to diagnose cytomegalovirus status using the catalog of TCR beta chain sequences. In a later analysis, TCR nucleotide sequences were compared against IMGT/GENE-DB human TR gene sequences so that V and J genes could be assigned. In a later analysis, CDR3 sequences and most-parsimonious VDJ recombination scenarios were assigned using the TCRdist pipeline. In a later analysis, each TCR beta chain was defined by its CDR3 amino acid sequence together with its V-gene family, and reads lacking a unique V-gene family were excluded. In a later analysis, 500 to 650 highly shared, low-generation-probability nucleotide sequences were removed to address suspected cross-contamination and a sequencing artifact. In a later analysis, a clonal expansion index for each public chain was calculated from normalized within-repertoire ranks of inferred template counts. Generation probabilities in a later analysis came from a VDJ recombination model fitted to out-of-frame rearrangements, and those results were checked against IGoR. In a later analysis, TCR-TCR, TCR-HLA and TCR-CMV co-occurrence was scored with hypergeometric tests, and a repertoire-size bias correction was applied to TCR pairs. A later analysis estimated false discovery rates by permuting HLA or CMV assignments 20 times. A later analysis grouped co-occurring TCRs with DBSCAN, adding TCRdist sequence similarity when clustering within HLA-allele-positive subsets. Co-occurrence clustering excluded repertoires with fewer than 30,000 or more than 120,000 public chains, plus five with anomalous nucleotide sharing. The immuneACCESS repertoire file appears here via TCRdb, limited to in-frame rearrangements. These files lack a portion of the clones; in checked studies, under half of the deficit traces to unresolved V genes, and the cause of the others is not known. D and trimming come from the DNA, and the V and J calls and clone size come from that table. The sample includes some 130,000 clones, with roughly 74% observed a single time. Of the sample, about 7.3% falls within the top ten clones.

In total, approximately 690 healthy bone marrow donors made up the cohort. At the time of sampling, every cohort member was nominally healthy, though immune exposures that went unrecorded were likely present. The donor tested CMV seronegative and was one of the 352 seronegative cohort members. Every donor gave a peripheral blood sample, and the peripheral blood mononuclear cells from that sample were used for TCR beta sequencing. The Qiagen DNeasy Blood Extraction Kit was used to extract genomic DNA from the blood cell samples. As encoded in the germline V gene, CDR1 is SNHLY while CDR2 is FYNNEI. The CDR3 goes from the cysteine to the phenylalanine over 15 residues. The read is trimmed to its CDR3 DNA, 45 bases read in frame from base 1. V trim: 5 bases; J trim: 0 bases; unmatched bases: 6.

The V and J genes are TRBV2 and TRBJ2-7, with TRBD2 identical over 8 junction bases. Sequenced material: PBMCs. The TCR sequence derives from a male donor in good health and CMV-seronegative. The DNA is TGTGCCAGCAGTCCAAGCGGGGGCCACTCCTACGAGCAGTACTTC. It specifies CASSPSGGHSYEQYF.